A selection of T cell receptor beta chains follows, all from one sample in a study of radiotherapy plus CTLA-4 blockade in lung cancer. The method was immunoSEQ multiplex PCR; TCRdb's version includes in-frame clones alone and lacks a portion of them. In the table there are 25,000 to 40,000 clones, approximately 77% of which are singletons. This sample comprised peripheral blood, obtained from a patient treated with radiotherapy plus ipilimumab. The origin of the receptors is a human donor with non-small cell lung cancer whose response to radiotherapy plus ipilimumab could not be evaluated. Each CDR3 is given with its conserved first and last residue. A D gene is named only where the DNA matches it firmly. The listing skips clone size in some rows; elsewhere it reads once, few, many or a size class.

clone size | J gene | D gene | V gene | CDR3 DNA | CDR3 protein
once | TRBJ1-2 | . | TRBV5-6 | TGTGCCAGCAGCAGGTACTTCAGGGGAAGGTACACCTTC | CASSRYFRGRYTF
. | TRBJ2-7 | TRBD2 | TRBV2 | TGTGCCACCCCTCGGAATAGCGGGAGGAATGGGCAGTACTTC | CATPRNSGRNGQYF
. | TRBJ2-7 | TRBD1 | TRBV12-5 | TGTGCTAGTGCCCCCCCCGGGACAGGGGAGTACGAGCAGTACTTC | CASAPPGTGEYEQYF
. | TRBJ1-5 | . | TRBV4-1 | TGCGCCAGCAGCCAAGGCCAGAGCAATCAGCCCCAGCATTTT | CASSQGQSNQPQHF
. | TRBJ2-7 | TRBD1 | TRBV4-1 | TGCGCCAGCAGCCAACCGGGACAGGGTTTTGTCGAGCAGTACTTC | CASSQPGQGFVEQYF
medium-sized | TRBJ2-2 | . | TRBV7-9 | TGTGCCAGCAGCTTAGCGCATTTTAGCAACACCGGGGAGCTGTTTTTT | CASSLAHFSNTGELFF
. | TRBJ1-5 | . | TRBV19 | TGTGCCAGTAGTATAGAGGGCAGGCCCCACAGTCACCAGCATTTT | CASSIEGRPHSHQHF
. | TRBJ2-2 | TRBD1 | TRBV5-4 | TGTGCCAGCAGCTCCGGGACAGCGAACACCGGGGAGCTGTTTTTT | CASSSGTANTGELFF
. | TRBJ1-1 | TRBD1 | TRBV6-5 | TGTGCCACCCGATTCGGCAGGGGGACTGAAGCTTTCTTT | CATRFGRGTEAFF
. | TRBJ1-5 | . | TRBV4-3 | TGCGCCAGCAGCCAAGACCCCGGGGGACGGGGTGAGGAGCAGCCCCAGCATTTT | CASSQDPGGRGEEQPQHF
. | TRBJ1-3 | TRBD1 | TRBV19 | TGTGCCAGTAGTACACAGGGGTCCGGAAACACCATATATTTT | CASSTQGSGNTIYF
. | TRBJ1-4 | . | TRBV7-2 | TGTGCCAGCAGCTCTAAGATTGCAACTAATGAAAAACTGTTTTTT | CASSSKIATNEKLFF
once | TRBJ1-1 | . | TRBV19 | TGTGCCAGTAGTAGGGAGGGTGGTGCGATGAACACTGAAGCTTTCTTT | CASSREGGAMNTEAFF
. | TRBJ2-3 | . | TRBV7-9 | TGTGCCAGCAGCCCCCCCCCGGGAATTCAAACAGATACGCAGTATTTT | CASSPPPGIQTDTQYF
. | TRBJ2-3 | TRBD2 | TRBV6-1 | TGTGCCAGCAGGTCTAGCGGGAGGCCCGCTGATACGCAGTATTTT | CASRSSGRPADTQYF
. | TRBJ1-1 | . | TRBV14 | TGTGCCAGCAGCCAAGATCCTAGACAGGCTGAAGGTGATGAAGCTTTCTTT | CASSQDPRQAEGDEAFF
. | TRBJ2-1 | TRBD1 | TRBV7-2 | TGTGCCAGCAGCGGGACAGGGTGGAGCAATGAGCAGTTCTTC | CASSGTGWSNEQFF
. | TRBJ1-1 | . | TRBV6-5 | TGTGCCAGCAGTTACGAGCTGAACACTGAAGCTTTCTTT | CASSYELNTEAFF